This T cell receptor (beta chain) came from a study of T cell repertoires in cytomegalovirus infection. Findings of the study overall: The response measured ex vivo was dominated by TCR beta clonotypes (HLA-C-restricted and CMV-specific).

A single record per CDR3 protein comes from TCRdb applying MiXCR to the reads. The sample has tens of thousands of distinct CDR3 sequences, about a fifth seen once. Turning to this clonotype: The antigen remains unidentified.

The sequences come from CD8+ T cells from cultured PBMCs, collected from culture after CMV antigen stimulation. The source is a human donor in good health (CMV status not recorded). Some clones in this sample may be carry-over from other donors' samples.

CDR3: CASSQESREQYF. The DNA of the CDR3 is TGCGCCAGCAGCCAAGAATCGCGGGAGCAGTACTTC. The genes are TRBV4-1 and TRBJ2-7; D ambiguous. V lost 0 bases and J lost 7, with 7 bases in between. The CDR3 runs 12 residues. Germline CDR1 MGHRA, CDR2 YSYEKL.